This entry features one T cell receptor beta chain sequence. Germline CDR1 reads MNHNY; CDR2 reads SVGAGI (reference sequence). Trimming cost V 2 bases and J 5 bases, with 12 bases left between them. This CDR3 is 15 amino acids long. The sample is drawn from a study of blood T cell repertoires in COVID-19. Study summary: Italy, Spain and the United States were the sources of the convalescent and acute COVID-19 samples. From T cells, B-cell-depleted T cells, or PBMCs came the material, which was cDNA or gDNA.

Authors' analysis steps: Cell counts per sample came from amplifying reference gene primers. Method: immunoSEQ multiplex PCR; TCRdb's copy keeps in-frame clones and lacks some. The D gene and trimming were derived from the DNA, and the V and J assignments and clone size from that table. The sample includes 110,000 to 150,000 clones, 80% seen only once; the top ten take roughly 5.3%. This chain connects TRBV6-6 to TRBJ1-4; perhaps TRBD1 as D (5 bases). Sequencing input: peripheral blood. The source of this sequence is a woman in her fifties or sixties with acute or convalescent COVID-19. CDR3 nucleotide sequence: TGTGCCAGCAGTTACGGGATGGGGCGGAATGAAAAACTGTTTTTT. This encodes CASSYGMGRNEKLFF.